This TCR beta chain was obtained from a study of immune evolution from preneoplasia to lung adenocarcinoma. Study-level results: Top clone share appeared to fall from AAH through AIS, MIA, adenocarcinoma.

The protocol was immunoSEQ multiplex PCR, while the TCRdb copy is restricted to in-frame clones and leaves out a portion. Of just over 4,000 clones listed, roughly three quarters were seen once; the top ten hold about 14%. A remark on this clone: What it binds is not known.

Germline CDR1 reads SQVTM; CDR2 reads ANQGSEA. The CDR3 spans 12 residues. The sequenced sample consisted of FFPE invasive lung adenocarcinoma tissue. V gene TRBV29-1 combines with J gene TRBJ2-5; D is uncertain. The source of this sequence is a person aged 70 to 80 with invasive lung adenocarcinoma. Some clones in this sample may be carry-over from other donors' samples. The CDR3 DNA reads TGCAGTATGTGGGAAACTGAAGAGACCCAGTACTTC. Translated, it gives CSMWETEETQYF. Full variable domain (outside the CDR3, taken from reference TRBV29-1 and TRBJ2-5): SAVISQKPSRDICQRGTSLTIQCQVDSQVTMMFWYRQQPGQSLTLIATANQGSEATYESGFVIDKFPISRPNLTFSTLTVSNMSPEDSSIYLCSMWETEETQYFGPGTRLLVL.